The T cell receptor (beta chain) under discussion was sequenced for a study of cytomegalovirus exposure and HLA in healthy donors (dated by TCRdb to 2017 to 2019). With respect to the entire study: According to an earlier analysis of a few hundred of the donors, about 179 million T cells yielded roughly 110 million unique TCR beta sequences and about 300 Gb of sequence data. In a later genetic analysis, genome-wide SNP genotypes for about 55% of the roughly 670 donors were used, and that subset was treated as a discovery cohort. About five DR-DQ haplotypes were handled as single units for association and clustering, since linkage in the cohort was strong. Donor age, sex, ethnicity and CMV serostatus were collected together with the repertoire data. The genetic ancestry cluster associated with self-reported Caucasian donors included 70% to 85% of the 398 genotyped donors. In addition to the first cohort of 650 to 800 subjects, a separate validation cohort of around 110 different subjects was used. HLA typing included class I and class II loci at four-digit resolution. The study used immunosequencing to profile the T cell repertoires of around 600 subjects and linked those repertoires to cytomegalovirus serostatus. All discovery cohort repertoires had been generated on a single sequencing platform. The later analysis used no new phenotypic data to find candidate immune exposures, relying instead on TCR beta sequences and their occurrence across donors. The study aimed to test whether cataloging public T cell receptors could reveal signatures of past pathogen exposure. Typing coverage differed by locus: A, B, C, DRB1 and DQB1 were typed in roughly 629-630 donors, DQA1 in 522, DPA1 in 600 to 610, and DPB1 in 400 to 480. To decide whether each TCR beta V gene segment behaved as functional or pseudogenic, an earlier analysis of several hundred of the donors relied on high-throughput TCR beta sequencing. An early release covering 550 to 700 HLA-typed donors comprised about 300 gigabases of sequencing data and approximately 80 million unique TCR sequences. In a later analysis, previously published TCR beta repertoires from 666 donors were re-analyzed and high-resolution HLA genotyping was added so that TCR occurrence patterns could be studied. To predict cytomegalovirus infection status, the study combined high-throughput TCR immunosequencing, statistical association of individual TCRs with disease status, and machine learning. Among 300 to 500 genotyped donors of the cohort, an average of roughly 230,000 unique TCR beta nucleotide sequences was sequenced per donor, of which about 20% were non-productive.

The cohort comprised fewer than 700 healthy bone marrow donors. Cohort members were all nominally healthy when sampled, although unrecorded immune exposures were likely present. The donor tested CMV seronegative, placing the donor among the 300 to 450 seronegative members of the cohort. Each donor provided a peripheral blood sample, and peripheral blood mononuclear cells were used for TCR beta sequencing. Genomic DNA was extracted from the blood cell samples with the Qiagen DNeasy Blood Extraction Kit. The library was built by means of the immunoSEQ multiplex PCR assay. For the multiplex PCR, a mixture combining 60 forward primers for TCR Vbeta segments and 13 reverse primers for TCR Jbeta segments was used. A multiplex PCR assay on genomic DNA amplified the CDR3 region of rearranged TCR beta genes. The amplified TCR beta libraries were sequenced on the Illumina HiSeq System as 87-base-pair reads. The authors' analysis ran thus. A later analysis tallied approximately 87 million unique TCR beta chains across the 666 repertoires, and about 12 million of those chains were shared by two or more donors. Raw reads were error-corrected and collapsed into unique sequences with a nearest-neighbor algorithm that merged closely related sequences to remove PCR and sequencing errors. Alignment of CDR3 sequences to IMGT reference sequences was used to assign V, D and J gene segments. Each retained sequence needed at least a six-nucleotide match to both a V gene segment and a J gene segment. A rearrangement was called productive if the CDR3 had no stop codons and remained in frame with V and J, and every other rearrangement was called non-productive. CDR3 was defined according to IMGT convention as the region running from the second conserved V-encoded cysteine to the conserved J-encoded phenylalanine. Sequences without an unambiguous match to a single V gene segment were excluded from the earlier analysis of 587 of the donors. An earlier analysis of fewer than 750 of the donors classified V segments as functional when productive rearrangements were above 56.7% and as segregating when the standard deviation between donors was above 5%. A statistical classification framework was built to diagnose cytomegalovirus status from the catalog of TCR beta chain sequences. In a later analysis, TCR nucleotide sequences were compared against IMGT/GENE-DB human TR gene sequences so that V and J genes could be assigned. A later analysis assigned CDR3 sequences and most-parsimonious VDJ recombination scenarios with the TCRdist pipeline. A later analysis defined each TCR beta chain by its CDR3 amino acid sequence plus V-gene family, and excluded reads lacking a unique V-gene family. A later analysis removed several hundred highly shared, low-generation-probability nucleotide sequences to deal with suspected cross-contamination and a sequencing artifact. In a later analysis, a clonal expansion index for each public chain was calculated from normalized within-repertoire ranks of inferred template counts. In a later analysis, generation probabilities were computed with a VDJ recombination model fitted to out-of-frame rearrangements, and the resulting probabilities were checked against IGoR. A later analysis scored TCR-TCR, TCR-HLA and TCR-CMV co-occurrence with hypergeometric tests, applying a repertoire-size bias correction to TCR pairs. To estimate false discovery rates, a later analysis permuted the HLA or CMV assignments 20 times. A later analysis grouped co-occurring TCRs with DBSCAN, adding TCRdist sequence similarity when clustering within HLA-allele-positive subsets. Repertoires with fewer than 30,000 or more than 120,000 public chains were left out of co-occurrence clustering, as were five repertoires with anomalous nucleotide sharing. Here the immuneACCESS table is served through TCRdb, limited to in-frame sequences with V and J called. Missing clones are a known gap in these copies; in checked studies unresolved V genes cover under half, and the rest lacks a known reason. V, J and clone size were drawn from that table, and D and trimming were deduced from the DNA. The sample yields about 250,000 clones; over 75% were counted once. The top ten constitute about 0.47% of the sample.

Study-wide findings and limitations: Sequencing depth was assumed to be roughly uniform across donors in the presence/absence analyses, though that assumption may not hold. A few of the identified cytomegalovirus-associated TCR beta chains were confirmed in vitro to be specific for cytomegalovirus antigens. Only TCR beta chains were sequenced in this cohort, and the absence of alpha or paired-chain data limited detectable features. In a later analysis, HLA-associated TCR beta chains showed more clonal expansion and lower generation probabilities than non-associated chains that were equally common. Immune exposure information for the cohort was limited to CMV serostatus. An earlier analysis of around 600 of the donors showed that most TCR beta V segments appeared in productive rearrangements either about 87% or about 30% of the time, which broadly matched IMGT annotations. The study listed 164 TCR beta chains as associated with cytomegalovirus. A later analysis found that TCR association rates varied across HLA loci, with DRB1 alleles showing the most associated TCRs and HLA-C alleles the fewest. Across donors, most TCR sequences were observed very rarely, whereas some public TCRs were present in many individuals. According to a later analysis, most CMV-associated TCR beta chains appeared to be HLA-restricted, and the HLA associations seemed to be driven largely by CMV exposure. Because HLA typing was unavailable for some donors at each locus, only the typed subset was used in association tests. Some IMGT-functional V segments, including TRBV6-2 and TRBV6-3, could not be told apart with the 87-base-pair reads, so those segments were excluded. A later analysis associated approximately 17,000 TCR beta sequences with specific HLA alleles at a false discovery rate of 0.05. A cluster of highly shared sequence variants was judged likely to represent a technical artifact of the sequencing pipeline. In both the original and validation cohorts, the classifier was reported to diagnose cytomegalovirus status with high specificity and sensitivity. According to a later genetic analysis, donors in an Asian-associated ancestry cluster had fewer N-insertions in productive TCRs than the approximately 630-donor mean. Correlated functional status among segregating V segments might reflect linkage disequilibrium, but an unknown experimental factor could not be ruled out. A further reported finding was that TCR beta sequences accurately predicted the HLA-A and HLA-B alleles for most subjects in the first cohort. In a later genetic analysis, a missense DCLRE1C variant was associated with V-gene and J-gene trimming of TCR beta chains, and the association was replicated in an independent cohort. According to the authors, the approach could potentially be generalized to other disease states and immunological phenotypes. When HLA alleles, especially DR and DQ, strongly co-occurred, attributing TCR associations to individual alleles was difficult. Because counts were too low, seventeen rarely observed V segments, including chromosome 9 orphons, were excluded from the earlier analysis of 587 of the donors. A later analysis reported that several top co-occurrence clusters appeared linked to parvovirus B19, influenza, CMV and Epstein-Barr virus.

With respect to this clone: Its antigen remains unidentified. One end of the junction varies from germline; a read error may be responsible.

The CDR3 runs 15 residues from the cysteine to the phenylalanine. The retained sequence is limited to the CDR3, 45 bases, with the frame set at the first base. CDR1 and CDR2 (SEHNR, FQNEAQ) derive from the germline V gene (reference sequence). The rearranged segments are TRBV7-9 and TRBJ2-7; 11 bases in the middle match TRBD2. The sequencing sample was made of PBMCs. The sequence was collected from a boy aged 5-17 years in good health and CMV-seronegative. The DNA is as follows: TGTTCCAGCAGCTCGTTTGGGACTAGCGGTTACGAGCAGTACTTC. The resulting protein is CSSSSFGTSGYEQYF.